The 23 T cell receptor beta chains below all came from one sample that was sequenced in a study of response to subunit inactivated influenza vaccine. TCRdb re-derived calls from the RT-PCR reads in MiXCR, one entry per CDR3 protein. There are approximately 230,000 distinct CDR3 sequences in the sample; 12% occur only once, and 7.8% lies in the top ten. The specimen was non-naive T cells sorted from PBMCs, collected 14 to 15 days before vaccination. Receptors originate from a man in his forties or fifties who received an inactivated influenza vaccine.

DNA of the CDR3: TGTGCCAGCAGCCGTAACAGGGTCGGCTACACCTTC. Translating it yields CASSRNRVGYTF. This chain connects TRBV14 to TRBJ1-2, with D tentatively TRBD1 (6 bases). V lost 4 bases and J 8 bases, leaving 11 bases between the germline ends. This CDR3 contains 12 residues. The germline gives CDR1 SGHDN, CDR2 FVKESK.

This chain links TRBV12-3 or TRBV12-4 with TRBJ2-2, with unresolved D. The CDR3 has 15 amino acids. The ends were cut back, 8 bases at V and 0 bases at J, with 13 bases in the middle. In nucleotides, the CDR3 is TGTGCCAGCTTACTGACTGGAACGAACACCGGGGAGCTGTTTTTT. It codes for CASLLTGTNTGELFF.

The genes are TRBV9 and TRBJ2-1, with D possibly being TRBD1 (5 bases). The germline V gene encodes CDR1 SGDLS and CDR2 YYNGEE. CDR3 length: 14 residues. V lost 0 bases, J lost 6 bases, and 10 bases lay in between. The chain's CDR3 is CASSVEGIGNEQFF. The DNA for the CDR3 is TGTGCCAGCAGCGTAGAGGGGATCGGCAATGAGCAGTTCTTC. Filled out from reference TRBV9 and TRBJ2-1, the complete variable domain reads DSGVTQTPKHLITATGQRVTLRCSPRSGDLSVYWYQQSLDQGLQFLIQYYNGEERAKGNILERFSAQQFPDLHSELNLSSLELGDSALYFCASSVEGIGNEQFFGPGTRLTVL.

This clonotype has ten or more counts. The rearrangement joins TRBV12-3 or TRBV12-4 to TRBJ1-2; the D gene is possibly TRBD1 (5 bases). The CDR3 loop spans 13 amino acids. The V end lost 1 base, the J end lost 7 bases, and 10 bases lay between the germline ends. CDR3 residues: CASSLGTGLGYTF. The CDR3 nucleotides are TGTGCCAGCAGTTTAGGGACGGGGCTTGGCTACACCTTC.

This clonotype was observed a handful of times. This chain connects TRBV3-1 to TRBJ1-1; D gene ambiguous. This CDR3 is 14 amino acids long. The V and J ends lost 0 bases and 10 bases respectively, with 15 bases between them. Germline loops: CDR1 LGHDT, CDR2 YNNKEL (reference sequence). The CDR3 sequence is CASSQDGPGSVAFF. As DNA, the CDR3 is TGTGCCAGCAGCCAAGATGGGCCGGGGAGCGTAGCTTTCTTT.

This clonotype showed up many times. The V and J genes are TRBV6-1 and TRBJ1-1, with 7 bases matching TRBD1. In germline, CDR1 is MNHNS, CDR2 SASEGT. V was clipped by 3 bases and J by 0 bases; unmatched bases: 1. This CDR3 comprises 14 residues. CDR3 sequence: CASSDGTVNTEAFF. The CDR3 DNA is TGTGCCAGCAGTGACGGGACAGTGAACACTGAAGCTTTCTTT.

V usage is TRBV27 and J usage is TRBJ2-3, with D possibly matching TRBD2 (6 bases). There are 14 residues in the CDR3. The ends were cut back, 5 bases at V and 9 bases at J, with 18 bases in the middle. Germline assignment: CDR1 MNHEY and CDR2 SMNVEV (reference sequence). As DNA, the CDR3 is TGTGCCAGCAGTACGTCCGGGACTCCCCTCACGCAGTATTTT. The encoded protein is CASSTSGTPLTQYF.

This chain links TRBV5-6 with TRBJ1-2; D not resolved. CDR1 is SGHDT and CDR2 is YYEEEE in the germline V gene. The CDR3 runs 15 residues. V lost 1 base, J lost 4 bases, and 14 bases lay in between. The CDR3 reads CASSLRRAETYGYTF. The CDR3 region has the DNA TGTGCCAGCAGCTTGAGGAGGGCCGAAACCTATGGCTACACCTTC.

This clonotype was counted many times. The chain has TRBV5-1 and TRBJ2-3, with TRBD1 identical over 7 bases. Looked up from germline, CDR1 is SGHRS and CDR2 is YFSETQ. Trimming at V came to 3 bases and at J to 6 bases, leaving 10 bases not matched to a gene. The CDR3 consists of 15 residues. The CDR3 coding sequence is TGCGCCAGCAGCTCGACAGGGAGTCGCCAGGATACGCAGTATTTT. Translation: CASSSTGSRQDTQYF.

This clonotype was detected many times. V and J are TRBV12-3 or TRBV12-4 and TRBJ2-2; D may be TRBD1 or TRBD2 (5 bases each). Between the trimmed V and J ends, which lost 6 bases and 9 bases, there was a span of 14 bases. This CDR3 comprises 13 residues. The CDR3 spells CASRPGAVRELFF. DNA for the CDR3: TGTGCCAGCAGACCCGGGGCGGTACGGGAGCTGTTTTTT.

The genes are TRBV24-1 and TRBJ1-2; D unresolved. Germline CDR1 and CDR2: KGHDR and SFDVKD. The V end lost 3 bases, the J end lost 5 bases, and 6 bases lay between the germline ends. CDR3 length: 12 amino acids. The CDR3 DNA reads TGTGCCACCAGTGATGGACGGTATGGCTACACCTTC. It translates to CATSDGRYGYTF.

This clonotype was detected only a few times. The CDR3 bases are TGCAGTGTGCCCAGGTTTCAGGGCGAGACCCAGTACTTC. Translation gives CSVPRFQGETQYF. This chain links TRBV20-1 with TRBJ2-5, with D maybe TRBD1 (5 bases). Germline V gene data show CDR1 as DFQATT and CDR2 as SNEGSKA (reference sequence). The CDR3 extends over 13 amino acids. Trimming removed 7 bases from V and 5 bases from J, with 17 bases in between.

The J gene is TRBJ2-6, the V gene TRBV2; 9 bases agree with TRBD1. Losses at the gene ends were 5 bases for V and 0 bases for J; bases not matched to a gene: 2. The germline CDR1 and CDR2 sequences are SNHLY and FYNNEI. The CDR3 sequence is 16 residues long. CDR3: CASSPDRGSGANVLTF. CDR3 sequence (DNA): TGTGCCAGCAGTCCGGACAGGGGCTCTGGGGCCAACGTCCTGACTTTC.

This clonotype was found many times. The CDR3: CASSLDGLGGVNEQYF. The CDR3 nucleotides read TGTGCCAGCAGCTTAGACGGATTGGGGGGTGTGAACGAGCAGTACTTC. The chain links TRBV7-2 to TRBJ2-7, with D perhaps TRBD2 (6 bases). Germline V gene data show CDR1 as SGHTA and CDR2 as FQGNSA. Trimming took off 1 base at V and 5 bases at J, with 18 bases between the two ends. There are 16 residues in the CDR3.

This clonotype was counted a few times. Here the CDR3 DNA reads TGTGCCAGCAGCCAGCACGGGACAGGGGGCGGAACTAATGAAAAACTGTTTTTT. Its protein is CASSQHGTGGGTNEKLFF. J is TRBJ1-4 and V is TRBV4-2, with 12 bases matching TRBD1. This CDR3 has 18 amino acids. V lost 3 bases, J lost 1 base, and 6 bases stayed unmatched. The germline V gene encodes CDR1 LGHNA and CDR2 YNFKEQ.

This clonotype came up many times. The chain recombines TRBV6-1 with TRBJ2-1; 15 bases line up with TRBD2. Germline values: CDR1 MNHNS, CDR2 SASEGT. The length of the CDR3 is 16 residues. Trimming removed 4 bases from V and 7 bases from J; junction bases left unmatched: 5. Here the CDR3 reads CASSVSGLAGGNEQFF. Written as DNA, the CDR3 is TGTGCCAGCAGTGTCTCGGGACTAGCGGGAGGAAATGAGCAGTTCTTC.

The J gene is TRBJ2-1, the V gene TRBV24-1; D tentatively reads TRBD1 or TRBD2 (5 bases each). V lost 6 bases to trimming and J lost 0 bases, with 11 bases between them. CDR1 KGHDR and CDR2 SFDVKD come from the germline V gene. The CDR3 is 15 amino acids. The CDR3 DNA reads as TGTGCCACCAGTCCGTCAGGGAGCTCCTACAATGAGCAGTTCTTC. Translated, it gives CATSPSGSSYNEQFF.

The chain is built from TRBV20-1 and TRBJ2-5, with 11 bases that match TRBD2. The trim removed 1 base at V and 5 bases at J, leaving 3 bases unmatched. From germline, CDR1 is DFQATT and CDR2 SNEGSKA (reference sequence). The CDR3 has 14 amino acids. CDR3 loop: CSARVASGRETQYF. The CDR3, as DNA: TGCAGTGCTAGAGTTGCTAGCGGGAGGGAGACCCAGTACTTC.

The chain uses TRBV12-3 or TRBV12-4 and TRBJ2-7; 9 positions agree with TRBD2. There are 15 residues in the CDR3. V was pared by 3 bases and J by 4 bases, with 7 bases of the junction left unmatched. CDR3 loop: CASSFSPSGIYEQYF. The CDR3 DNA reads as TGTGCCAGCAGTTTTTCTCCTAGCGGGATTTACGAGCAGTACTTC.

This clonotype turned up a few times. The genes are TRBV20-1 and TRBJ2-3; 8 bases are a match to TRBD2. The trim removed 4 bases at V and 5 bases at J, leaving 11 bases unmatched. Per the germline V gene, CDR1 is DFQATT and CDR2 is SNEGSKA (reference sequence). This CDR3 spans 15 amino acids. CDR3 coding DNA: TGCAGTGCTACCCGTTGGGCAGCGGGAGAAGATACGCAGTATTTT. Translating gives CSATRWAAGEDTQYF.

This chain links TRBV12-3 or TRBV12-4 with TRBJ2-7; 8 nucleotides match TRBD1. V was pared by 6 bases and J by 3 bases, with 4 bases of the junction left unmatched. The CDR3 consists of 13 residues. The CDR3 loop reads CASRQGDLYEQYF. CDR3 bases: TGTGCCAGCAGACAGGGGGACCTCTACGAGCAGTACTTC.

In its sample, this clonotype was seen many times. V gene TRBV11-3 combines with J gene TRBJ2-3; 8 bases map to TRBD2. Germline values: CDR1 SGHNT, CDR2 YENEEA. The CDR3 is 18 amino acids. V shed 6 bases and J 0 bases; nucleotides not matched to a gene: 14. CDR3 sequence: CASRTQTSGGFSTDTQYF. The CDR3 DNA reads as TGTGCCAGCAGGACACAAACTAGCGGAGGATTTAGCACAGATACGCAGTATTTT.

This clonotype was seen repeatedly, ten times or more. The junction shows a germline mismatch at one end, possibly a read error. The CDR3 nucleotides are TGTGCCAGCAGCGTCTCTAACTTTGGCTACACCTTC. This gives the protein CASSVSNFGYTF. The chain couples TRBV2 to TRBJ1-2; D not certain. CDR1 is SNHLY, CDR2 FYNNEI, per germline. CDR3 length equals 12 residues.